The 8 T cell receptor beta chains below come from one sample, sequenced in a study of regulatory T cells in long-lasting Graves disease. Libraries of TCR beta came from iRepertoire HTBI primers plus Arm-PCR of CDR3 regions. TCRdb re-derived calls from the multiplex PCR reads in MiXCR, one entry per CDR3 protein. The sample has fewer than 450,000 distinct CDR3 sequences; around 20% are singletons. Time point described: persistent/refractory GD, antithyroid drugs over 5 years with positive TRAb. From PBMCs, RNA was extracted and then used to make the TCR library. The sequences come from peripheral blood mononuclear cells (PBMCs), collected when the disease was refractory, from a patient treated with antithyroid drugs. These receptors originate from a female donor with Graves disease.

In this sample, this clonotype turned up many times. The chain recombines TRBV7-2 with TRBJ2-5, with TRBD2 identical over 10 bases. Germline V lookup: CDR1 SGHTA, CDR2 FQGNSA. The CDR3 is made up of 18 amino acids. With V trimmed by 0 bases and J by 5 bases, 12 bases remained unmatched. The CDR3 DNA sequence: TGTGCCAGCAGCTTAGCCAAAAGCCTAGCGGGAGTAGAGGAGACCCAGTACTTC. This sequence encodes CASSLAKSLAGVEETQYF. The full variable domain, in which reference TRBV7-2 and TRBJ2-5 provide the parts outside the CDR3, is GAGVSQSPSNKVTEKGKDVELRCDPISGHTALYWYRQSLGQGLEFLIYFQGNSAPDKSGLPSDRFSAERTGGSVSTLTIQRTQQEDSAVYLCASSLAKSLAGVEETQYFGPGTRLLVL.

The V and J genes are TRBV30 and TRBJ2-7; D is uncertain. With 1 base removed from V and 3 bases from J, the gap between germline ends came to 4 bases. In germline, CDR1 is GTSNPN, CDR2 SVGIG (reference sequence). This CDR3 is built from 11 residues. Here the CDR3 reads CAWSGNYEQYF. As DNA, the CDR3 is TGTGCCTGGAGTGGAAACTACGAGCAGTACTTC.

Only a few counts were recorded for this clonotype. At one boundary the junction diverges from the germline segment, which might be a read error. The J gene is TRBJ2-5, the V gene TRBV28; 10 bases map to TRBD2. Germline CDR1 reads MDHEN; CDR2 reads SYDVKM. The CDR3 length is 17 residues. The CDR3 DNA follows: TGTGCCGGCAGTTTGGAGCTATCTAGCGGGAGTCGGGAGACCCAGTACTTC. It specifies CAGSLELSSGSRETQYF.

The sample holds a few counts of this clonotype. V gene TRBV11-2 combines with J gene TRBJ1-3; D unresolved. Germline CDR1 and CDR2: SGHAT and FQNNGV. Trimming removed 6 bases from V and 1 base from J, with 7 bases in between. The CDR3 covers 13 residues. The CDR3: CASRASSGNTIYF. The DNA for the CDR3 is TGTGCCAGCAGGGCCTCATCTGGAAACACCATATATTTT.

This clonotype occurred many times. J is TRBJ1-1 and V is TRBV28; 9 bases align to TRBD1. The CDR3 extends over 15 amino acids. V lost 7 bases to trimming and J lost 4 bases; unmatched junction nucleotides: 10. The germline gives CDR1 MDHEN, CDR2 SYDVKM. This CDR3 is CASTLGDRAGTEAFF. In DNA form, the CDR3 reads TGTGCCAGCACCTTAGGGGACAGGGCAGGCACTGAAGCTTTCTTT.

This chain uses TRBV28 with TRBJ2-1; 9 nucleotides line up with TRBD1. CDR3 length: 14 residues. Unmatched junction bases numbered 5, after V lost 8 bases and J lost 3 bases. Germline assignment: CDR1 MDHEN and CDR2 SYDVKM. Here the CDR3 reads CASRTGGGYNEQFF. The CDR3 nucleotides are TGTGCCAGCCGAACAGGGGGCGGCTACAATGAGCAGTTCTTC.

This clonotype was seen more than once but under ten times. The chain carries TRBV2 and TRBJ2-2, with 11 bases that match TRBD2. This CDR3 has 16 amino acids. The germline V gene has CDR1 SNHLY and CDR2 FYNNEI. Trimming removed 5 bases from V and 4 bases from J; junction bases left unmatched: 6. The CDR3 DNA reads TGTGCCAGCAGTAGATCTAGCGGGAGGATCACCGGGGAGCTGTTTTTT. Its translation is CASSRSSGRITGELFF.

This clonotype showed up many times. This chain joins TRBV6-2 or TRBV6-3 and TRBJ1-5, with D perhaps matching TRBD1 (5 bases). This CDR3 comprises 14 residues. CDR1 and CDR2 (germline): MNHEY, SVGEGT. Trimming stripped 7 bases from V and 5 bases from J, with 15 bases between. The DNA for the CDR3 is TGTGCCAGCACCTGGGACGCTGAACATCAGCCCCAGCATTTT. This translates into CASTWDAEHQPQHF.